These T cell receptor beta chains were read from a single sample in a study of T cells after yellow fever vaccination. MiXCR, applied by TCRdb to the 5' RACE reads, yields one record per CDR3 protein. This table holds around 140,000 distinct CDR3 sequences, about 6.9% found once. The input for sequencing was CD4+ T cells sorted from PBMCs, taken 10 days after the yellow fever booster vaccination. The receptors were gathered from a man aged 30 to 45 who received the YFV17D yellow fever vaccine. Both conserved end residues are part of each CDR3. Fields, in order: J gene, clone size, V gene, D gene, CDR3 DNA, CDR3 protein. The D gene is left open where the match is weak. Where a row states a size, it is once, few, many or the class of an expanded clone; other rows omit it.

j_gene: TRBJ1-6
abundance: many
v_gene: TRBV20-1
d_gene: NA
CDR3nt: TGCAGTGCTAGAAACAGTTCATATTCACCCCTCCACTTT
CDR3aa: CSARNSSYSPLHF

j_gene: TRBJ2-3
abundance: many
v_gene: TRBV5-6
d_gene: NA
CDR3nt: TGTGCCAGCAGCGCCCTTAGCGGCAACACAGATACGCAGTATTTT
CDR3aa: CASSALSGNTDTQYF

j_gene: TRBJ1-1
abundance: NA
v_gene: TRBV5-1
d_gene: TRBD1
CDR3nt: TGCGCCAGCGGACCCGGACAGGGTGAAGCTTTCTTT
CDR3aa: CASGPGQGEAFF

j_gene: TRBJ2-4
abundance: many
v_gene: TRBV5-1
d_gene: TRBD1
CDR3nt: TGCGCCAGCAGCTTGAAGCCGGGACAGGGGGCTCTTCAGTACTTC
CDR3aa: CASSLKPGQGALQYF

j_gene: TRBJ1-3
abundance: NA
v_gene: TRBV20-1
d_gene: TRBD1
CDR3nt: TGCAGTGCTAGAGACAGCGACAGGGCTGGAAACACCATATATTTT
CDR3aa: CSARDSDRAGNTIYF

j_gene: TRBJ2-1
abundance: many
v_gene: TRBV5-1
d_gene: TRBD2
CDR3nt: TGCGCCAGCAGCCCAGGATCTGGACTAGCGGGACTCAACAATGAGCAGTTCTTC
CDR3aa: CASSPGSGLAGLNNEQFF

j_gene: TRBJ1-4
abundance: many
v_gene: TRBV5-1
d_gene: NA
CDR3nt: TGCGCCAGCAGCCCAATTACGACAGGAGCAAATGAAAAACTGTTTTTT
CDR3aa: CASSPITTGANEKLFF

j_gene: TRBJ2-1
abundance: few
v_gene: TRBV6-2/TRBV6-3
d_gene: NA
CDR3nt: TGTGCCAGCAGTTATACACTAGCCCTTGAGCAGTTCTTC
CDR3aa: CASSYTLALEQFF

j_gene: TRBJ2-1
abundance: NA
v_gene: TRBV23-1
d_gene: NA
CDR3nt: TGCGCCAGCAGCCACCCCCGGAGCCACTACAATGAGCAGTTCTTC
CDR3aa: CASSHPRSHYNEQFF

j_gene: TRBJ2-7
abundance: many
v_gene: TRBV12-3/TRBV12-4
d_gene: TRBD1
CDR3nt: TGTGCCAGCAGTTTGGACAGGGAACCCTACGAGCAGTACTTC
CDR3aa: CASSLDREPYEQYF

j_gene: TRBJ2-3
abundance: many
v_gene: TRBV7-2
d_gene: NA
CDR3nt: TGTGCCAGCAGCTTAGCCCGCTCTACAACCCCCACAGATACGCAGTATTTT
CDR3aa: CASSLARSTTPTDTQYF

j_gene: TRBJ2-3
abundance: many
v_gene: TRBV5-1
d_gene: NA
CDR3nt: TGCGCCAGCAGCTTGGAGCAGGTCCGGAACACAGATACGCAGTATTTT
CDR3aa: CASSLEQVRNTDTQYF

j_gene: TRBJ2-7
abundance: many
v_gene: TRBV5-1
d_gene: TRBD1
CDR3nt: TGCGCCAGCAGCCACCGGGACAGCTACGAGCAGTACTTC
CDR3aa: CASSHRDSYEQYF